The 27 T cell receptor beta chains below come from one sample, sequenced in a study of immune heterogeneity within non-small cell lung tumors. Bulk tumor gDNA, 550 to 750 ng per sample, served as the TCR template. Each primary tumor yielded several biopsies, collected far apart from one another at surgery. Enrolled patients presented with newly diagnosed, previously untreated non-small cell lung cancer and underwent curative surgery. CDR3 of TCR beta was amplified by multiplex PCR that used 32 V and 13 J primers. TCRdb re-called the multiplex PCR reads with MiXCR, one entry per CDR3 protein. Of about 21,000 distinct CDR3 sequences detected, 28% appear once; the ten largest clones hold around 4.4%. The sequencing input was lung tumor tissue. The receptor set was obtained from a man in his forties with non-small cell lung cancer.

As concerns this clonotype: With a much larger clone just one base away, this may be a read error. This chain connects TRBV5-1 to TRBJ1-6, with a tentative D call TRBD1 (6 bases). This CDR3 region has 14 residues. Germline CDR1 SGHRS, CDR2 YFSETQ. The CDR3 nucleotides read TGCGCCAGCAGCTCCCAGGGGAGGAATTCACTCCTCCACTTT. Protein product: CASSSQGRNSLLHF.

Notes on this clonotype: Just one base apart from a much larger clone, this may be a read error. The V and J genes are TRBV20-1 and TRBJ2-2; 7 bases agree with TRBD2. This CDR3 comprises 13 residues. From germline, CDR1 is DFQATT and CDR2 SNEGSKA (reference sequence). The CDR3 sequence is CSAREGGNGEPFF. The CDR3 nucleotides read TGCAGTGCTAGAGAGGGGGGGAACGGGGAGCCGTTTTTT.

Notes on this clonotype: This may come from a read error, since a much larger clone is one base off. The chain recombines TRBV6-1 with TRBJ2-7; D may be TRBD1 (6 bases). CDR1 MNHNS and CDR2 SASEGT come from the germline V gene. This CDR3 is 13 amino acids long. Trimming cost V 6 bases and J 7 bases, with 16 bases left between them. CDR3 nucleotides: TGTGCCAGCAGAGGGACATGGGGCAATGAGCAGTACTTC. This translates into CASRGTWGNEQYF.

The CDR3 nucleotides are TGTGCCAGCAGGGATAGCGGGAGGGTGAACACAGATACGCAGTATTTT. Protein product: CASRDSGRVNTDTQYF. The genes are TRBV6-1 and TRBJ2-3, with 11 bases matching TRBD2. This CDR3 contains 16 residues. Trimming removed 6 bases from V and 2 bases from J; junction bases left unmatched: 7. From germline, CDR1 is MNHNS and CDR2 SASEGT.

This clonotype was recorded once. J is TRBJ1-3 and V is TRBV3-1, with D perhaps matching TRBD1 (6 bases). Trimming shortened V by 1 base and J by 3 bases, and 16 bases separated the two germline ends. The CDR3 contains 17 residues. The germline CDR1 and CDR2 sequences are LGHDT and YNNKEL (reference sequence). CDR3 amino acids: CASSQGNPGQNGNTIYF. The CDR3 DNA reads as TGTGCCAGCAGCCAAGGGAACCCGGGACAAAATGGAAACACCATATATTTT.

This clonotype was detected many times. V is TRBV25-1 and J is TRBJ1-5; D unclear. This CDR3 is built from 14 residues. Between the trimmed V and J ends, which lost 4 bases and 0 bases, there was a span of 7 bases. Germline-derived CDR1 and CDR2 are MGHDK and SYGVNS. The CDR3 loop reads CASSGQNSNQPQHF. CDR3 DNA sequence: TGTGCCAGCAGTGGGCAAAATAGCAATCAGCCCCAGCATTTT.

This clonotype was counted ten times or more. This chain joins TRBV7-2 and TRBJ1-3; TRBD1 is a possible D gene (6 bases). Trimming took 5 bases from V and 0 from J, leaving 20 bases between them. Germline loops: CDR1 SGHTA, CDR2 FQGNSA. CDR3 length: 18 amino acids. CDR3 protein: CASSLMAGGPSSGNTIYF. In DNA form, the CDR3 reads TGTGCCAGCAGCCTCATGGCGGGGGGCCCAAGCTCTGGAAACACCATATATTTT.

This clonotype is classed as medium-sized. V and J are TRBV2 and TRBJ1-2; 7 bases are shared with TRBD1. Trimming at V came to 5 bases and at J to 2 bases, leaving 8 bases not matched to a gene. The CDR3 has 15 residues. Per germline, CDR1 SNHLY and CDR2 FYNNEI. CDR3 loop: CASSFTTGTNYGYTF. The CDR3 nucleotides are TGTGCCAGCAGTTTTACGACAGGGACCAACTATGGCTACACCTTC.

For this clonotype: An end of the junction differs from the germline gene, which may be a read error. V gene TRBV6-2 or TRBV6-3 combines with J gene TRBJ2-4, with 8 bases identical to TRBD2. The length of the CDR3 is 15 residues. Germline V gives CDR1 MNHEY, CDR2 SVGEGT. The CDR3: CASSYSGTRGDIQSF. CDR3 DNA sequence: TGTGCCAGCAGTTACTCTGGGACTAGGGGGGACATTCAGTCCTTC.

This clonotype was seen more than once but under ten times. The chain has TRBV20-1 and TRBJ2-1; 7 bases are a match to TRBD2. V shed 0 bases and J 1 base; nucleotides not matched to a gene: 6. The CDR3 totals 16 residues. Germline values: CDR1 DFQATT, CDR2 SNEGSKA (reference sequence). CDR3 nucleotides: TGCAGTGCTAGAGATGCTAGCGGACCTTCCTACAATGAGCAGTTCTTC. As protein: CSARDASGPSYNEQFF.

As to this clonotype: Because the CDR3 is missing its conserved closing phenylalanine or tryptophan, this is likely a read error. The chain uses TRBV4-2 and TRBJ2-3; 9 bases match TRBD1. Germline V gives CDR1 LGHNA, CDR2 YNFKEQ. This CDR3 spans 17 amino acids. The ends lost 2 bases at V and 3 bases at J; junction bases unmatched: 9. CDR3 protein: CASSQILRGQGTDTQYL. The CDR3 DNA reads as TGTGCCAGCAGCCAAATTCTTAGAGGACAGGGGACAGATACGCAGTATCTT.

This clonotype was seen a handful of times. CDR3 in amino acids: CASSDRHDYEQYF. Here the CDR3 DNA reads TGTGCCAGCAGCGATAGACACGACTACGAGCAGTACTTC. The chain links TRBV11-3 to TRBJ2-7; the D is unclear. The CDR3 covers 13 residues. Germline V gene sequence: CDR1 SGHNT, CDR2 YENEEA. Trimming removed 5 bases at V and 3 bases at J, with 11 bases between.

There are many counts of this clonotype. The chain combines TRBV10-2 with TRBJ1-5; unclear D gene. Germline assignment: CDR1 WSHSY and CDR2 SAAADI. The CDR3 runs to 13 residues. Trimming shortened V by 3 bases and J by 6 bases, and 9 bases separated the two germline ends. The CDR3 spells CASSEREGQPQHF. The CDR3 region has the DNA TGCGCCAGCAGTGAAAGGGAAGGTCAGCCCCAGCATTTT.

Concerning this clonotype itself: This sequence may be a read error, since a much larger clone differs from it by one base. The CDR3 region is CASSLVITYEQYF. For the CDR3, the DNA is TGCGCCAGCAGCTTGGTAATAACCTACGAGCAGTACTTC. The rearrangement joins TRBV5-1 to TRBJ2-7; D is unclear. The CDR3 extends over 13 amino acids. V was pared by 0 bases and J by 2 bases, with 6 bases between. CDR1 SGHRS and CDR2 YFSETQ come from the germline V gene.

This clonotype was counted a few times. CDR3 in amino acids: CAWSVKWPTATNEKLFF. The CDR3 DNA follows: TGTGCCTGGAGTGTTAAATGGCCAACAGCAACTAATGAAAAACTGTTTTTT. The chain uses TRBV30 and TRBJ1-4; D is undetermined. This CDR3 has 17 residues. Germline assignment: CDR1 GTSNPN and CDR2 SVGIG (reference sequence). V shed 0 bases and J shed 0 bases, with 14 bases lying between them.

The chain has TRBV11-3 and TRBJ2-1, with TRBD2 matching over 9 bases. Germline trimming cut 5 bases from V and 3 bases from J; bases unmatched to any gene: 2. CDR1 is SGHNT and CDR2 is YENEEA in the germline V gene. This CDR3 has 14 amino acids. CDR3 amino acids: CASSPSGVYNEQFF. DNA of the CDR3: TGTGCCAGCAGCCCTAGCGGGGTCTACAATGAGCAGTTCTTC.

The gene calls are TRBV5-8 and TRBJ2-1; 14 bases map to TRBD2. The CDR3 consists of 17 residues. Germline V gives CDR1 SGHTS, CDR2 YDEGEE. With V trimmed by 5 bases and J by 8 bases, 12 bases remained unmatched. This chain's CDR3 is CASSRGLAGGPIDEQFF. CDR3 bases: TGTGCCAGCAGTCGCGGACTAGCGGGAGGACCGATCGATGAGCAGTTCTTC. The complete variable domain, with remaining parts taken from reference TRBV5-8 and TRBJ2-1, reads EAGVTQSPTHLIKTRGQQATLRCSPISGHTSVYWYQQALGLGLQFLLWYDEGEERNRGNFPPRFSGRQFPNYSSELNVNALELEDSALYLCASSRGLAGGPIDEQFFGPGTRLTVL.

The rearrangement uses TRBV6-1 and TRBJ1-6; D not certain. V lost 5 bases and J lost 1, with 12 bases in between. The germline gives CDR1 MNHNS, CDR2 SASEGT. The CDR3 has 16 amino acids. The CDR3 region has the DNA TGTGCCAGCAGTCGAGGGTTGCAGTCCTATAATTCACCCCTCCACTTT. Its protein is CASSRGLQSYNSPLHF.

The chain links TRBV5-1 to TRBJ2-1; unclear D gene. Germline assignment: CDR1 SGHRS and CDR2 YFSETQ. The CDR3 length is 15 residues. The germline V and J ends were trimmed by 4 bases and 3 bases, with 14 bases remaining between them. The CDR3 bases are TGCGCCAGCAGCGTCACCTCGGTTGGCTACAATGAGCAGTTCTTC. This sequence encodes CASSVTSVGYNEQFF.

This clonotype turned up a few times. This chain connects TRBV5-8 to TRBJ2-1, with 11 nucleotides matching TRBD1. The germline V gene has CDR1 SGHTS and CDR2 YDEGEE. The V segment lost 1 base and the J segment 3 bases; nucleotides outside the gene matches: 3. This CDR3 comprises 16 residues. CDR3 residues: CASSLWTGGVYNEQFF. In nucleotides, the CDR3 is TGTGCCAGCAGCTTGTGGACAGGGGGCGTCTACAATGAGCAGTTCTTC. The full variable domain, its missing parts supplied by reference TRBV5-8 and TRBJ2-1, is EAGVTQSPTHLIKTRGQQATLRCSPISGHTSVYWYQQALGLGLQFLLWYDEGEERNRGNFPPRFSGRQFPNYSSELNVNALELEDSALYLCASSLWTGGVYNEQFFGPGTRLTVL.

As for this clonotype: A much larger clonotype is one base distant, so this may be a read error. The chain uses TRBV11-3 and TRBJ2-7; no clear D gene. The V and J ends lost 3 bases and 3 bases respectively, with 9 bases between them. Germline V gives CDR1 SGHNT, CDR2 YENEEA. The CDR3 is made up of 13 amino acids. The CDR3, as DNA: TGTGCCAGCAGCTTGGGATGGTGCTACGAGCAGTACTTC. Translation gives CASSLGWCYEQYF.

J is TRBJ2-2 and V is TRBV14; 8 bases line up with TRBD2. V trimming: 4 bases; J trimming: 4 bases; junction bases outside the gene matches: 8. The germline CDR1 and CDR2 sequences are SGHDN and FVKESK. This CDR3 comprises 16 residues. CDR3 nucleotide sequence: TGTGCCAGCAGCCGGGTGGGCGGGAGGAGCACCGGGGAGCTGTTTTTT. This translates into CASSRVGGRSTGELFF.

This clonotype was counted many times. Here the CDR3 reads CASSVSYRPYTF. CDR3 sequence (DNA): TGTGCCAGCAGTGTTAGTTACAGGCCATACACCTTC. The chain uses TRBV28 and TRBJ1-2; a possible D gene is TRBD1 (5 bases). Between the trimmed V and J ends, which lost 5 bases and 11 bases, there was a span of 15 bases. CDR3 length: 12 residues. Germline V lookup: CDR1 MDHEN, CDR2 SYDVKM.

This clonotype came up many times. The chain recombines TRBV7-3 with TRBJ1-6; D is perhaps TRBD1 (6 bases). The CDR3 contains 13 residues. Germline-derived CDR1 and CDR2 are SGHTA and FQGTGA. V was shortened by 6 bases and J by 8 bases, with 11 bases between the two germline ends. The CDR3 DNA sequence: TGTGCCAGCAGTTCCAACAGGGATTCACCCCTCCACTTT. This sequence encodes CASSSNRDSPLHF.

The sample holds many counts of this clonotype. The V call is TRBV18, the J call TRBJ2-3; maybe TRBD2 (6 bases). CDR1 and CDR2 (germline): KGHSH, LQKENI. Between the trimmed V and J ends, which lost 2 bases and 6 bases, there was a span of 12 bases. This CDR3 has 14 residues. The CDR3 sequence is CASSPFRERDTQYF. DNA of the CDR3: TGTGCCAGCTCACCATTTCGGGAGCGTGATACGCAGTATTTT.

The rearrangement links TRBV5-4 to TRBJ2-7; D unclear. The CDR3 totals 15 residues. The V gene's germline CDR1 is SGHNT and CDR2 YYREEE (reference sequence). Between the trimmed V and J ends, which lost 4 bases and 3 bases, there was a span of 17 bases. The CDR3 loop is CASSGPSGAGYEQYF. The DNA for the CDR3 is TGTGCCAGCAGCGGTCCGTCCGGAGCCGGCTACGAGCAGTACTTC.

This chain uses TRBV11-3 with TRBJ2-1, with 8 bases lining up with TRBD2. The trim removed 5 bases at V and 8 bases at J, leaving 17 bases unmatched. The CDR3 totals 17 residues. The germline gives CDR1 SGHNT, CDR2 YENEEA. This CDR3 reads CASSRGTIGRGKYEQFF. As DNA, the CDR3 is TGTGCCAGCAGCCGTGGGACTATCGGGAGGGGAAAGTATGAGCAGTTCTTC.